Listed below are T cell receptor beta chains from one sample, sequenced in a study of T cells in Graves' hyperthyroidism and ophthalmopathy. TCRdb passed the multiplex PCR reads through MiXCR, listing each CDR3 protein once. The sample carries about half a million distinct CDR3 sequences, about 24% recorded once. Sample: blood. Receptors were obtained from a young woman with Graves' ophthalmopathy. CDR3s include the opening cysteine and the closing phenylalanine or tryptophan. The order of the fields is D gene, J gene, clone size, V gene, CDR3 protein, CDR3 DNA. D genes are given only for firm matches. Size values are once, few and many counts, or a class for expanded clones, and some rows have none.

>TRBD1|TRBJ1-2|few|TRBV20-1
CSAPPPDRGSGYGYTF
TGCAGTGCCCCACCCCCTGACAGGGGCTCGGGCTATGGCTACACCTTC
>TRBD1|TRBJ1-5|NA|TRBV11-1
CASSRAQGAGNQPQHF
TGTGCCAGCAGTCGGGCCCAGGGGGCCGGCAATCAGCCCCAGCATTTT
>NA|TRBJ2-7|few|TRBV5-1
CASSPTSGLHSYEQYF
TGCGCCAGCAGCCCTACAAGTGGACTTCACTCCTACGAGCAGTACTTC
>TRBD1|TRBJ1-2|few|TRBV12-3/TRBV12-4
CASKRDSRYGYTF
TGTGCCAGCAAGCGGGACAGTCGGTATGGCTACACCTTC
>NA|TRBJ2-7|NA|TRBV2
CASSGTYSTEGQYF
TGTGCCAGCAGTGGGACGTATTCAACTGAGGGGCAGTACTTC
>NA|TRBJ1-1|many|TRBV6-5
CASSRGGLNTEAFF
TGTGCCAGCAGTAGAGGAGGGCTGAACACTGAAGCTTTCTTT
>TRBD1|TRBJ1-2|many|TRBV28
CASSSQGVYGYTF
TGTGCCAGCAGTTCACAGGGGGTCTATGGCTACACCTTC
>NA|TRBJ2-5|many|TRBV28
CASSFRGAGVKETQYF
TGTGCCAGCAGTTTCAGGGGGGCCGGGGTTAAAGAGACCCAGTACTTC
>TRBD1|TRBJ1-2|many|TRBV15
CATSSGTGEYGYTF
TGTGCCACCAGCAGTGGGACAGGGGAATATGGCTACACCTTC
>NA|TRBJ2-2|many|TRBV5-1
CASSLEGRRNTGELFF
TGCGCCAGCAGCTTGGAGGGTAGGAGGAACACCGGGGAGCTGTTTTTT
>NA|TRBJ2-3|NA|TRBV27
CASSRFGAYGTQYF
TGTGCCAGCAGTCGGTTCGGCGCTTACGGTACGCAGTATTTT
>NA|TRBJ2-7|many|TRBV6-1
CASTPLGRFSYEQYF
TGTGCCAGCACTCCCCTGGGGCGGTTCTCCTACGAGCAGTACTTC
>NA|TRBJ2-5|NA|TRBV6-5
CASSYSNREETQYF
TGTGCCAGCAGTTACTCGAACAGAGAAGAGACCCAGTACTTC
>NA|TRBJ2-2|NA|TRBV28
CASRSLERSTGELFF
TGTGCCAGCAGATCCCTAGAGCGGAGCACCGGGGAGCTGTTTTTT
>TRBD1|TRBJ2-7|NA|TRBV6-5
CASSYIRGHSNEQYF
TGTGCCAGCAGTTACATCAGGGGGCACTCCAACGAGCAGTACTTC
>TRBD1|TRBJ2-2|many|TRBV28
CASSIRGRGAGELFF
TGTGCCAGCAGCATCAGGGGGCGTGGGGCCGGGGAGCTGTTTTTT
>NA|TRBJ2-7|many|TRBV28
CASSFSSYEQYF
TGTGCCAGCAGCTTTAGCTCCTACGAGCAGTACTTC
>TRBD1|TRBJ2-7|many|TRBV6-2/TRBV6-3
CASSYADRVYEQYF
TGTGCCAGCAGTTACGCGGACAGGGTCTACGAGCAGTACTTC
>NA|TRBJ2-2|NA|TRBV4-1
CASSQRGGVAAGELFF
TGCGCCAGCAGCCAACGAGGGGGGGTGGCGGCCGGGGAGCTGTTTTTT
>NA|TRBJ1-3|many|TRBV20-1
CSARGFGGTIYF
TGCAGTGCTAGAGGGTTTGGCGGCACCATATATTTT
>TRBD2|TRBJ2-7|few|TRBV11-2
CASSLGREGSEQYF
TGTGCCAGCAGCTTGGGGCGGGAGGGCTCCGAGCAGTACTTC
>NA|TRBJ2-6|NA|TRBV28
CASRLGGLPNSGANVLTF
TGTGCCAGCAGGTTGGGGGGACTTCCTAATTCCGGGGCCAACGTCCTGACTTTC
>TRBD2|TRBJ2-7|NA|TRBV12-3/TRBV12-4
CASSLGLAGSEQYF
TGTGCCAGCAGTTTAGGACTAGCGGGAAGCGAGCAGTACTTC
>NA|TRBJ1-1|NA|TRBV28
CASSATQELTEAFF
TGTGCCAGCAGCGCAACACAGGAGCTCACTGAAGCTTTCTTT
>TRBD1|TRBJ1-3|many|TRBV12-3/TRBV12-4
CASRNRGLYGNTIYF
TGTGCCAGCAGAAACAGGGGCCTTTATGGAAACACCATATATTTT
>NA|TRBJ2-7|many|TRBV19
CASSPDPGPYEQYF
TGTGCCAGTAGCCCTGACCCGGGACCCTACGAGCAGTACTTC
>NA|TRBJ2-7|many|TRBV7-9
CASSLGTVSYEQYF
TGTGCCAGCAGCTTAGGGACTGTCTCCTACGAGCAGTACTTC
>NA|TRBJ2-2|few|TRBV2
CASSQWRDTGELFF
TGTGCCAGCTCCCAATGGAGGGACACCGGGGAGCTGTTTTTT
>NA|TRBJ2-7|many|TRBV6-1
CASTPSPGFDEQYF
TGTGCCAGCACCCCCTCCCCAGGGTTTGACGAGCAGTACTTC
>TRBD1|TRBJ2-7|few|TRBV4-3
CASSQTADRGIYEQYF
TGCGCCAGCAGCCAGACGGCGGACAGGGGGATCTACGAGCAGTACTTC
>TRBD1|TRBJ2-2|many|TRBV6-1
CASREGTGNTGELFF
TGTGCCAGCAGAGAAGGGACAGGGAACACCGGGGAGCTGTTTTTT
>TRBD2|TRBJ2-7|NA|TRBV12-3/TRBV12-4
CASSWTGGGREQYF
TGTGCCAGCAGCTGGACTGGGGGGGGTCGGGAGCAGTACTTC
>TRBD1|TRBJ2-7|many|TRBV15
CATSRGQGANEQYF
TGTGCCACCAGCAGAGGACAGGGGGCAAACGAGCAGTACTTC
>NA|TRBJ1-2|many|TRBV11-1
CASSPRSANYGYTF
TGTGCCAGCAGCCCTCGTTCGGCTAACTATGGCTACACCTTC
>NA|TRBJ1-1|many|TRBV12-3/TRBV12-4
CASTLGGTTEAFF
TGTGCCAGCACCTTGGGGGGGACCACTGAAGCTTTCTTT
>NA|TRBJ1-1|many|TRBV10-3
CAISERSREGTEAFF
TGTGCCATCAGTGAACGGTCGAGGGAAGGCACTGAAGCTTTCTTT
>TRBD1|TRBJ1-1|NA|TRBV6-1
CASTMDRVMNTEAFF
TGTGCCAGCACCATGGACAGGGTCATGAACACTGAAGCTTTCTTT
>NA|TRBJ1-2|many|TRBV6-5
CASSYSTFGGRGYTF
TGTGCCAGCAGTTACTCGACTTTTGGCGGGCGTGGCTACACCTTC
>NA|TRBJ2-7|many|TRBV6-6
CASTRNRGHLYSYEQYF
TGTGCCAGCACCCGAAACCGAGGACACCTTTATTCCTACGAGCAGTACTTC
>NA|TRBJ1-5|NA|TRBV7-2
CASSQLPSGGQPQHF
TGTGCCAGCAGCCAACTCCCCAGCGGCGGTCAGCCCCAGCATTTT
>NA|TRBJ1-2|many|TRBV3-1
CASSQDLGELVYGYTF
TGTGCCAGCAGCCAAGATCTAGGTGAATTGGTCTATGGCTACACCTTC
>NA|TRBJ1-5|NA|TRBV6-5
CASSSRTEGNQPQHF
TGTGCCAGCAGTTCCCGCACAGAGGGCAATCAGCCCCAGCATTTT
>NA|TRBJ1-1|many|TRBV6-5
CASITIRYRAPLTYTEAFF
TGTGCCAGCATAACAATTAGGTACCGCGCTCCCCTAACATACACTGAAGCTTTCTTT
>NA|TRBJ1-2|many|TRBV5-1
CASSWVGDRDGYTF
TGCGCCAGCAGCTGGGTGGGAGATCGCGATGGCTACACCTTC
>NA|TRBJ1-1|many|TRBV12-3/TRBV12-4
CASSSQGRSMNTEAFF
TGTGCCAGCAGTTCCCAGGGACGTTCGATGAACACTGAAGCTTTCTTT
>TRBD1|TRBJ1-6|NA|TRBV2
CASRLGTGNISPLHF
TGTGCCAGCAGACTAGGGACAGGGAATATTTCACCCCTCCACTTT
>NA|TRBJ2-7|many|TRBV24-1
CATSDSHRHEQYF
TGTGCCACCAGTGATTCGCATAGGCACGAGCAGTACTTC
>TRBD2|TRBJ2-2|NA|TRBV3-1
CASSQASGAGELFF
TGTGCCAGCAGCCAGGCTAGCGGGGCGGGGGAGCTGTTTTTT
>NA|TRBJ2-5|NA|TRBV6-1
CASGTPSVGEETQYF
TGTGCCAGCGGGACGCCAAGCGTCGGCGAGGAGACCCAGTACTTC
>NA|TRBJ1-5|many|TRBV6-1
CASSTTPGEGQPQHF
TGTGCCAGCAGTACCACACCGGGGGAGGGGCAGCCCCAGCATTTT
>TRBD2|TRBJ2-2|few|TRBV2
CASTRQRGSTGELFF
TGTGCCAGCACCAGGCAGCGGGGGAGTACCGGGGAGCTGTTTTTT
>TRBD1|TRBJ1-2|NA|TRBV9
CASSVAQGGSGGYTF
TGTGCCAGCAGCGTAGCACAGGGGGGTAGTGGAGGCTACACCTTC
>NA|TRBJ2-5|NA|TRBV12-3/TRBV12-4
CASSLGSPETQYF
TGTGCCAGCAGTTTGGGGTCCCCGGAGACCCAGTACTTC